Shown below are 6 T cell receptor beta chains from a single sample sequenced in a study of PD-1 blockade in classical Hodgkin lymphoma. Described time point: newly diagnosed, previously untreated cHL patient sample. The table came from immunoSEQ multiplex PCR; TCRdb's copy has only in-frame clones and leaves some out. Of thousands of clones listed, around 81% are singletons. Sequencing was carried out using peripheral blood mononuclear cells (PBMCs). The origin of the receptors is a human donor with classical Hodgkin lymphoma.

The sample holds one count of this clone. The rearrangement joins TRBV30 to TRBJ2-3; D is possibly TRBD1 or TRBD2 (6 bases each). The V gene lost 1 base and the J gene lost 4 bases, with 21 bases spanning the gap. CDR3 length equals 17 residues. Germline values: CDR1 GTSNPN, CDR2 SVGIG (reference sequence). The CDR3 is CAWSEGGTLKFPDTQYF. DNA of the CDR3: TGTGCCTGGAGTGAGGGCGGGACACTGAAGTTCCCAGATACGCAGTATTTT.

V is TRBV6-1 and J is TRBJ2-6; D is unresolved. The CDR3 loop spans 15 amino acids. Trimming left V 4 bases short and J 0 bases short, with 7 bases between. The germline V gene encodes CDR1 MNHNS and CDR2 SASEGT. The CDR3 region is CASSGDLSGANVLTF. DNA for the CDR3: TGTGCCAGCAGTGGGGATCTCTCTGGGGCCAACGTCCTGACTTTC.

In DNA, the CDR3 is TGTGCCAGCCGGCCGTTCTCCCAAGAGACCCAGTACTTC. Translating it yields CASRPFSQETQYF. The chain couples TRBV6-1 to TRBJ2-5; D is unclear. Trimming removed 8 bases from V and 1 base from J, with 11 bases in between. The CDR3 extends over 13 amino acids. Germline V CDR1 and CDR2: MNHNS, SASEGT.

The chain has TRBV18 and TRBJ1-3; D gene unclear. Deletions cut 6 bases from V and 2 bases from J, with 14 bases between. Germline V gene sequence: CDR1 KGHSH, CDR2 LQKENI. The CDR3 is 15 amino acids. CDR3 protein: CASSSDIIAGNTIYF. The CDR3 DNA reads as TGTGCCAGCTCGTCGGATATTATTGCTGGAAACACCATATATTTT. The entire variable domain, with the rest obtained from reference TRBV18 and TRBJ1-3, is as follows: NAGVMQNPRHLVRRRGQEARLRCSPMKGHSHVYWYRQLPEEGLKFMVYLQKENIIDESGMPKERFSAEFPKEGPSILRIQQVVRGDSAAYFCASSSDIIAGNTIYFGEGSWLTVV.

J is TRBJ2-7 and V is TRBV2; D is possibly TRBD1 or TRBD2 (5 bases each). Between the trimmed V and J ends, which lost 2 bases and 7 bases, there was a span of 12 bases. The CDR3 is 13 residues long. Germline CDR1 SNHLY, CDR2 FYNNEI. This CDR3 is CASSEQWDLEQYF. CDR3 bases: TGTGCCAGCAGTGAACAATGGGACCTGGAGCAGTACTTC. Looking up the rest from reference TRBV2 and TRBJ2-7 gives the full variable domain: EPEVTQTPSHQVTQMGQEVILRCVPISNHLYFYWYRQILGQKVEFLVSFYNNEISEKSEIFDDQFSVERPDGSNFTLKIRSTKLEDSAMYFCASSEQWDLEQYFGPGTRLTVT.

This clone appeared a single time. The CDR3 reads CASSFTGGPYNEQFF. The CDR3 region has the DNA TGTGCCAGCAGCTTTACGGGAGGACCCTACAATGAGCAGTTCTTC. J is TRBJ2-1 and V is TRBV11-1; 7 positions agree with TRBD2. The CDR3 has 15 amino acids. Germline values: CDR1 SGHAT, CDR2 FQDESV (reference sequence). V shed 3 bases and J 2 bases; nucleotides not matched to a gene: 4. Full variable domain (rest looked up from reference TRBV11-1 and TRBJ2-1): EAEVAQSPRYKITEKSQAVAFWCDPISGHATLYWYRQILGQGPELLVQFQDESVVDDSQLPKDRFSAERLKGVDSTLKIQPAELGDSAMYLCASSFTGGPYNEQFFGPGTRLTVL.